The 22 T cell receptor beta chains below come from one sample, sequenced in a study of cytomegalovirus exposure and HLA in healthy donors. The PCR was carried out with 60 Vbeta primers and 13 Jbeta primers. The protocol was immunoSEQ multiplex PCR, while the TCRdb copy is restricted to in-frame clones and leaves out a portion. The table has about 140,000 clones, approximately 80% seen once. Sequenced input: PBMCs. The receptors were gathered from a man between 40 and 49 years old in good health and CMV-seronegative.

This clone showed up just once. The chain uses TRBV11-3 and TRBJ1-1, with a weak D call TRBD1 (6 bases). The germline CDR1 and CDR2 sequences are SGHNT and YENEEA. Trimming took off 5 bases at V and 5 bases at J, with 15 bases between the two ends. This CDR3 contains 14 residues. This chain's CDR3 is CASSEGPRGTEAFF. For the CDR3, the DNA is TGTGCCAGCAGCGAGGGACCGAGGGGGACTGAAGCTTTCTTT. The full variable domain, completed using reference TRBV11-3 and TRBJ1-1, is EAGVVQSPRYKIIEKKQPVAFWCNPISGHNTLYWYLQNLGQGPELLIRYENEEAVDDSQLPKDRFSAERLKGVDSTLKIQPAELGDSAVYLCASSEGPRGTEAFFGQGTRLTVV.

A note on this clone: The junction differs from germline at one of its ends, possibly a read error. CDR3 nucleotides: TGCAGCGTACGGACAGGGGCGGACTACCATGAGCAGTTCTTC. Residues: CSVRTGADYHEQFF. The chain combines TRBV29-1 with TRBJ2-1; 9 bases align to TRBD1. Germline loops: CDR1 SQVTM, CDR2 ANQGSEA. The CDR3 is made up of 14 amino acids.

The V and J genes are TRBV6-6 and TRBJ1-5, with TRBD1 identical over 7 bases. V lost 5 bases and J lost 3; bases outside the gene matches: 10. The CDR3 runs to 16 residues. The V gene's germline CDR1 is MNHNY and CDR2 SVGAGI (reference sequence). The DNA of the CDR3 is TGTGCCAGCAGTAGCCCAGGGGGTCTACTCAATCAGCCCCAGCATTTT. This encodes CASSSPGGLLNQPQHF.

The chain uses TRBV28 and TRBJ1-2, with 8 bases matching TRBD1. CDR3 length: 15 amino acids. Trimming took 5 bases from V and 8 from J; bases not matched to a gene: 13. Germline V gives CDR1 MDHEN, CDR2 SYDVKM. The chain's CDR3 is CASSPQGGVFDGYTF. DNA of the CDR3: TGTGCCAGCAGTCCACAGGGGGGGGTCTTCGACGGCTACACCTTC.

Only one count was recorded for this clone. The V and J genes are TRBV7-9 and TRBJ2-2; 7 bases agree with TRBD1. From germline, CDR1 is SEHNR and CDR2 FQNEAQ (reference sequence). The junction had 17 bases not matched to a gene; V was cut back by 3 bases and J by 7 bases. The CDR3 runs to 18 residues. CDR3 in DNA: TGTGCCAGCAGCTTCCTAGGGGGCCCCGGCGACTGGGACGGGGAGCTGTTTTTT. It is translated as CASSFLGGPGDWDGELFF. Full variable domain (outside the CDR3, taken from reference TRBV7-9 and TRBJ2-2): DTGVSQNPRHKITKRGQNVTFRCDPISEHNRLYWYRQTLGQGPEFLTYFQNEAQLEKSRLLSDRFSAERPKGSFSTLEIQRTEQGDSAMYLCASSFLGGPGDWDGELFFGEGSRLTVL.

V gene TRBV14 combines with J gene TRBJ1-4; 8 bases are a match to TRBD1. This CDR3 is built from 14 residues. J was trimmed by 8 bases and V by 4 bases; bases with no gene match: 6. Germline V gene data show CDR1 as SGHDN and CDR2 as FVKESK. CDR3 DNA: TGTGCCAGCAGCCCCCGGACAGGGCCAGAAAAACTGTTTTTT. Protein sequence: CASSPRTGPEKLFF.

The chain carries TRBV5-1 and TRBJ1-4; 7 nucleotides match TRBD1. The germline V gene encodes CDR1 SGHRS and CDR2 YFSETQ. The CDR3 totals 14 residues. V was clipped by 7 bases and J by 5 bases; unmatched bases: 8. CDR3 nucleotide sequence: TGCGCCAGCCGCGAACAGGGGATGAATGAAAAACTGTTTTTT. Translating gives CASREQGMNEKLFF.

With regard to this clone: The same CDR3 arises from other DNA sequences in this sample as well. The gene calls are TRBV6-5 and TRBJ2-3; 9 bases fit TRBD1. The germline gives CDR1 MNHEY, CDR2 SVGAGI. This CDR3 is 15 amino acids long. V was pared by 2 bases and J by 1 base, with 1 base of the junction left unmatched. CDR3 sequence (DNA): TGTGCCAGCAGTTACGGGGACAGGGGCACAGATACGCAGTATTTT. Protein product: CASSYGDRGTDTQYF.

This chain links TRBV5-5 with TRBJ2-7, with 7 bases matching TRBD2. This CDR3 comprises 17 residues. With 0 bases clipped from V and 0 bases from J, the junction kept 9 bases outside the gene matches. Germline V gene sequence: CDR1 SGHKS, CDR2 YYEKEE (reference sequence). In DNA form, the CDR3 reads TGTGCCAGCAGCTTGGCGTTTTCAGCGGGGAGCTCCTACGAGCAGTACTTC. This translates into CASSLAFSAGSSYEQYF.

The chain joins TRBV30 to TRBJ1-4; TRBD1 is a possible D gene (5 bases). The CDR3 runs to 13 residues. Germline CDR1 GTSNPN, CDR2 SVGIG (reference sequence). The CDR3 DNA sequence: TGTGCTTGGCAAGGAACAGGTTACGAAAAACTGTTTTTT. This translates into CAWQGTGYEKLFF.

In the case of this clone: The DNA is omitted, as the CDR3 cannot be located on it reliably, and the CDR3 follows TCRdb's listing. The CDR3 protein is CASSPLRAGELFF. The rearrangement joins TRBV4-1 to TRBJ2-2; TRBD2 was called by the table and not checked on the DNA. Including both end residues, the CDR3 is 13 amino acids long. CDR1 is MGHRA, CDR2 YSYEKL, per germline.

The chain couples TRBV30 to TRBJ1-6; a possible D gene is TRBD1 (6 bases). V lost 1 base, J lost 10 bases, and 20 bases lay in between. CDR3 length equals 16 residues. CDR1 GTSNPN and CDR2 SVGIG come from the germline V gene (reference sequence). This CDR3 reads CAWSGGGRTMTSPLHF. In DNA form, the CDR3 reads TGTGCCTGGAGTGGGGGGGGGCGAACGATGACATCACCCCTCCACTTT.

The chain carries TRBV2 and TRBJ2-1, with 7 positions matching TRBD2. Germline V gene data show CDR1 as SNHLY and CDR2 as FYNNEI. CDR3 size: 15 residues. V was pared by 5 bases and J by 6 bases, with 10 bases of the junction left unmatched. As DNA, the CDR3 is TGTGCCAGCAGTTCTCCCGGGACTATCGTCAATGAGCAGTTCTTC. Translated, it gives CASSSPGTIVNEQFF.

Note on this clone: One end of the junction is discordant with germline, which a read error may explain. The chain has TRBV10-3 and TRBJ1-2, with 12 bases lining up with TRBD1. CDR1 and CDR2 from the germline V gene are ENHRY and SYGVKD. CDR3 size: 16 residues. CDR3 residues: CAISESGQGAKYGYTF. CDR3 DNA: TGTGCCATCAGTGAGTCGGGACAGGGGGCTAAATATGGCTACACCTTC.

CDR3 in DNA: TGTGCCAGCAGCCCTCTTGGGGGGGCCGAAGGGGCCAACGTCCTGACTTTC. This translates into CASSPLGGAEGANVLTF. J is TRBJ2-6 and V is TRBV7-6; D is perhaps TRBD2 (7 bases). V was clipped by 5 bases and J by 4 bases, with 18 bases between them. The CDR3 covers 17 residues. Germline values: CDR1 SGHVS, CDR2 FNYEAQ.

This clone has a single count. The chain links TRBV5-1 to TRBJ2-1, with TRBD2 as a possible D gene (5 bases). Trimming removed 4 bases from V and 0 bases from J, with 11 bases in between. The CDR3 has 15 amino acids. Germline V gene data show CDR1 as SGHRS and CDR2 as YFSETQ. The CDR3 sequence: CASSPLASSYNEQFF. The CDR3 coding sequence is TGCGCCAGCAGCCCCTTAGCGAGCTCCTACAATGAGCAGTTCTTC.

The rearrangement links TRBV7-9 to TRBJ2-3, with 7 bases that match TRBD2. The CDR3 covers 15 residues. V was pared by 3 bases and J by 6 bases, with 9 bases of the junction left unmatched. The germline V gene has CDR1 SEHNR and CDR2 FQNEAQ (reference sequence). CDR3 bases: TGTGCCAGCAGCTTTGAAGCGTGGGAGGGGGATACGCAGTATTTT. It codes for CASSFEAWEGDTQYF.

This clone was seen only a few times. The same CDR3 is also encoded by other DNA sequences in this sample. This chain connects TRBV27 to TRBJ2-7; no clear D. The CDR3 consists of 13 residues. The ends were cut back, 3 bases at V and 0 bases at J, with 6 bases in the middle. Germline values: CDR1 MNHEY, CDR2 SMNVEV (reference sequence). The DNA of the CDR3 is TGTGCCAGCAGTTTCCTCAGCTCCTACGAGCAGTACTTC. This codes for CASSFLSSYEQYF.

This clone was found a few times. The chain is built from TRBV18 and TRBJ2-7; no definite D call. Trimming stripped 6 bases from V and 2 bases from J, with 8 bases between. The CDR3 is 12 residues long. Germline CDR1 reads KGHSH; CDR2 reads LQKENI. This chain's CDR3 is CASSPLAYEQYF. The CDR3 DNA follows: TGTGCCAGCTCCCCTCTAGCCTACGAGCAGTACTTC.

The chain has TRBV30 and TRBJ2-7, with 14 bases lining up with TRBD2. The CDR3 runs 18 residues. The V gene end was trimmed by 2 bases and the J gene end by 4 bases; junction bases not matched to a gene: 13. Germline CDR1 GTSNPN, CDR2 SVGIG (reference sequence). CDR3 in DNA: TGTGCCTGGAGTAGGATGGGACTAGCGGGAGAAGGGAGGTACGAGCAGTACTTC. It translates to CAWSRMGLAGEGRYEQYF. Based on the CDR3 plus reference TRBV30 and TRBJ2-7, the full variable domain is SQTIHQWPATLVQPVGSPLSLECTVEGTSNPNLYWYRQAAGRGLQLLFYSVGIGQISSEVPQNLSASRPQDRQFILSSKKLLLSDSGFYLCAWSRMGLAGEGRYEQYFGPGTRLTVT.

This clone was detected only once. One end of the junction is discordant with germline, which a read error may explain. Distinct nucleotide sequences in the sample also encode this CDR3. The chain couples TRBV5-1 to TRBJ2-2; 7 bases match TRBD2. Germline CDR1 and CDR2: SGHRS and YFSETQ. CDR3 size: 16 residues. The CDR3 bases are TGTGCCAGCAGCTTGGAATTAGCGGGCGACACCGGGGAGCTGTTTTTT. Translated: CASSLELAGDTGELFF.

This clone was picked up one time. The gene calls are TRBV28 and TRBJ2-7, with TRBD1 matching 9 bases. J was trimmed by 7 bases and V by 0 bases; bases with no gene match: 10. Germline V gene sequence: CDR1 MDHEN, CDR2 SYDVKM. The CDR3 runs to 16 residues. The CDR3 DNA reads as TGTGCCAGCAGTTTATGGGGGGACAGGGTGGGGGGTGAGCAGTACTTC. Protein product: CASSLWGDRVGGEQYF. Based on the CDR3 plus reference TRBV28 and TRBJ2-7, the full variable domain is DVKVTQSSRYLVKRTGEKVFLECVQDMDHENMFWYRQDPGLGLRLIYFSYDVKMKEKGDIPEGYSVSREKKERFSLILESASTNQTSMYLCASSLWGDRVGGEQYFGPGTRLTVT.